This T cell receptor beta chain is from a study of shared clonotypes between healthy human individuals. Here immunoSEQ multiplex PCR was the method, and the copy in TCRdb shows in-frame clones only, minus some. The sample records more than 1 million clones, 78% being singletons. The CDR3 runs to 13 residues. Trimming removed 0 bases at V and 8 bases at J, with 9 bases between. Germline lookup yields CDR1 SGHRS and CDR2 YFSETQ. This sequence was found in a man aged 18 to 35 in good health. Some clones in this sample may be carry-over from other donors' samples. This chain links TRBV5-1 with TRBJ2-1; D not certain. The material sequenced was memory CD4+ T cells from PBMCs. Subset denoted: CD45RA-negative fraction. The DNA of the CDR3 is TGCGCCAGCAGCTTGGTTTACGAGTATGAGCAGTTCTTC. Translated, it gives CASSLVYEYEQFF.